This T cell receptor (beta chain) was sequenced in a study of cytomegalovirus exposure and HLA in healthy donors. Study-wide background: Samples from HLA-typed donors yielded about 85 million unique TCRs in an early data release. General study findings and limits: According to a later analysis, donors in an Asian-associated ancestry cluster reportedly had fewer N-insertions than the approximately 620-donor mean. Based on reports, TCR beta sequences accurately predicted HLA-A and HLA-B alleles for most subjects.

Comments on this clone: What it binds is not known.

Donors likely had unrecorded immune exposures despite being nominally healthy when sampled. Primers: 60 Vbeta forward and 13 Jbeta reverse. The data were produced by immunoSEQ multiplex PCR, yet TCRdb's version contains in-frame clones alone and is incomplete. This sample yields approximately 220,000 clones, of which 82% are seen a single time; about 6% belongs to the top ten. V shed 5 bases, J shed 6 bases, and the junction held 7 bases outside the gene matches. This CDR3 has 16 residues. Germline V lookup: CDR1 SGHTA, CDR2 FQGTGA. The clonotype originates from a man aged 35 to 55 in good health and CMV-seropositive. This rearrangement joins TRBV7-3 to TRBJ2-2; 12 nucleotides align to TRBD2. The sample taken for sequencing was PBMCs. CDR3 in amino acids: CASSPQTSGRSGELFF. CDR3 in DNA: TGTGCCAGCAGCCCCCAGACTAGCGGGAGATCCGGGGAGCTGTTTTTT.